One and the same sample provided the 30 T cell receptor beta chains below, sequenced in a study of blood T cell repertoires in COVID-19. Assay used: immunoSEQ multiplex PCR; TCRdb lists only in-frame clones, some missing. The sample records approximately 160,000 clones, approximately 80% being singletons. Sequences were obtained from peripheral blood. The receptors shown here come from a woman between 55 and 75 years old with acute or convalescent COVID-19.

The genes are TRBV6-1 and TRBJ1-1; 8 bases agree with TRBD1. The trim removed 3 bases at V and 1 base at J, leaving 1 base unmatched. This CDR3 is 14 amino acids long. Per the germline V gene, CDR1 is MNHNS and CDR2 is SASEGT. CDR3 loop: CASSEDRENTEAFF. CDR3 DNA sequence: TGTGCCAGCAGTGAGGACAGGGAGAACACTGAAGCTTTCTTT.

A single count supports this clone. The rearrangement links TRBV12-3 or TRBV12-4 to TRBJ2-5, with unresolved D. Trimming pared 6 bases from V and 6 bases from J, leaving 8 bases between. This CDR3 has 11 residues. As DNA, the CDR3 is TGTGCCAGCAGCCGCCTAAAGACCCAGTACTTC. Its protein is CASSRLKTQYF.

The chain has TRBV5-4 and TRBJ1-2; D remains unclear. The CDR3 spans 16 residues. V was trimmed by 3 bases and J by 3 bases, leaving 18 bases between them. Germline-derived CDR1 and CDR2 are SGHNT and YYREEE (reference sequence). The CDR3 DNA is TGTGCCAGCAGCTCAATCGGGGAAGGGTCCGACTATGGCTACACCTTC. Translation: CASSSIGEGSDYGYTF.

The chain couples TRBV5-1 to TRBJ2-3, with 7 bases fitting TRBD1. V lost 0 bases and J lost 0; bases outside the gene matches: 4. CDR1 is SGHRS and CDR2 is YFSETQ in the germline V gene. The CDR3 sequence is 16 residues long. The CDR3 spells CASSLGDRESTDTQYF. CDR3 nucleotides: TGCGCCAGCAGCTTGGGGGACAGAGAAAGCACAGATACGCAGTATTTT.

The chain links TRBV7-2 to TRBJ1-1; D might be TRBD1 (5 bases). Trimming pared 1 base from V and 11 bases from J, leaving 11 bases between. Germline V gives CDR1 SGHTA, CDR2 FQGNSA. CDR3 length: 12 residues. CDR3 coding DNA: TGTGCCAGCAGCTTAGGGAAGGGGCCGGCTTTCTTT. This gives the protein CASSLGKGPAFF. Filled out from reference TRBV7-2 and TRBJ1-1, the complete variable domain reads GAGVSQSPSNKVTEKGKDVELRCDPISGHTALYWYRQSLGQGLEFLIYFQGNSAPDKSGLPSDRFSAERTGGSVSTLTIQRTQQEDSAVYLCASSLGKGPAFFGQGTRLTVV.

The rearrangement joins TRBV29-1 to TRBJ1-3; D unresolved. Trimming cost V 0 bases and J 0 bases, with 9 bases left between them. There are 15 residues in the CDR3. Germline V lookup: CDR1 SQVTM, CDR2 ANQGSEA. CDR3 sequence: CSVEEASGSGNTIYF. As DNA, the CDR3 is TGCAGCGTTGAAGAGGCATCAGGCTCTGGAAACACCATATATTTT.

This CDR3 reads CASSQGATPGGQETQYF. The CDR3 DNA sequence: TGCGCCAGCAGCCAAGGGGCAACCCCAGGAGGCCAAGAGACCCAGTACTTC. The chain recombines TRBV4-3 with TRBJ2-5; tentatively, D is TRBD2 (5 bases). Trimming shortened V by 1 base and J by 1 base, and 16 bases separated the two germline ends. The V gene's germline CDR1 is LGHNA and CDR2 YSLEER. The CDR3 is made up of 17 amino acids.

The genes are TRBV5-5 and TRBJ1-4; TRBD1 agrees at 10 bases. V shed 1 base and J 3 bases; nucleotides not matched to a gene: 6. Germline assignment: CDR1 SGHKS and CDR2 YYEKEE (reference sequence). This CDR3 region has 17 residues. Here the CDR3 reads CASSLRQGAPANEKLFF. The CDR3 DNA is TGTGCCAGCAGCTTGAGACAGGGGGCGCCGGCTAATGAAAAACTGTTTTTT.

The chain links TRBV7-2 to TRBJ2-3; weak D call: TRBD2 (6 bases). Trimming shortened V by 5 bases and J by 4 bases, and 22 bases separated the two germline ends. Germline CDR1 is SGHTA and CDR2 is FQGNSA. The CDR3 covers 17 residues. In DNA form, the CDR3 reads TGTGCCAGCAGCCACCCCCCGGAGCGCCGGAGGGCAGATACGCAGTATTTT. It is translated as CASSHPPERRRADTQYF. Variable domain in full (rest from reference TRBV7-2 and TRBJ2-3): GAGVSQSPSNKVTEKGKDVELRCDPISGHTALYWYRQSLGQGLEFLIYFQGNSAPDKSGLPSDRFSAERTGGSVSTLTIQRTQQEDSAVYLCASSHPPERRRADTQYFGPGTRLTVL.

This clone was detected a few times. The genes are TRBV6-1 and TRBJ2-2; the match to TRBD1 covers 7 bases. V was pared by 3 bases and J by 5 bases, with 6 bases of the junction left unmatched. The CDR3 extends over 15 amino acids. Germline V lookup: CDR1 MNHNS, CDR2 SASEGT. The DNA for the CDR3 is TGTGCCAGCAGTGACCCAGGGGGAAGTACCGGGGAGCTGTTTTTT. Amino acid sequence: CASSDPGGSTGELFF.

This chain's CDR3 is CASRSTGFRDQPQHF. For the CDR3, the DNA is TGTGCCAGCAGGTCCACAGGGTTCCGGGATCAGCCCCAGCATTTT. The rearrangement links TRBV6-5 to TRBJ1-5; D might be TRBD1 (6 bases). The germline V gene has CDR1 MNHEY and CDR2 SVGAGI. The CDR3 contains 15 residues. The V end lost 6 bases, the J end lost 5 bases, and 17 bases lay between the germline ends.

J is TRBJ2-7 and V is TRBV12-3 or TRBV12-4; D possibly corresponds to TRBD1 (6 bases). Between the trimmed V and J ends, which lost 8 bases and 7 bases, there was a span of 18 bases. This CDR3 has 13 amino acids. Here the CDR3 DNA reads TGTGCCAGCCGTCGCCCAGGACAGAAGGAGCAGTACTTC. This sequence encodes CASRRPGQKEQYF.

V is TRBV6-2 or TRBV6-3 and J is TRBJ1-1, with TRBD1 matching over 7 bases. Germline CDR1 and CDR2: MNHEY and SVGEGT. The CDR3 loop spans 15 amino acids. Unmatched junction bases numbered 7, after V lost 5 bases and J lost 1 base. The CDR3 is CASSDRTGGNTEAFF. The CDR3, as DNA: TGTGCCAGCAGTGACCGGACAGGAGGGAACACTGAAGCTTTCTTT.

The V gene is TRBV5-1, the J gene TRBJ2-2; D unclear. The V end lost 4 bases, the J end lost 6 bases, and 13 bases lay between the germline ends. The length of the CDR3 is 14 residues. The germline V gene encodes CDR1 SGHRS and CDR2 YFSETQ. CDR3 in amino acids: CASSPRPDAGELFF. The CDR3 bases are TGCGCCAGCAGCCCCAGGCCTGACGCCGGGGAGCTGTTTTTT.

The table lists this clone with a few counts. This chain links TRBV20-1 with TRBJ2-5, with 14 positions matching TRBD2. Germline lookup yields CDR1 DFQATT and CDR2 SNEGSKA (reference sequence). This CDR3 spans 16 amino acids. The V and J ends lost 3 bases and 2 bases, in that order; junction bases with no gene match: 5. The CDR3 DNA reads TGCAGTGCTAGTTCCGGGACTAGCGGGGGACAAGAGACCCAGTACTTC. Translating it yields CSASSGTSGGQETQYF.

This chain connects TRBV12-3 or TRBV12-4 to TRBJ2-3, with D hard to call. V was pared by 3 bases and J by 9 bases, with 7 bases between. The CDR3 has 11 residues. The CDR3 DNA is TGTGCCAGCAGTTTTGGTCGGACGCAGTATTTT. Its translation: CASSFGRTQYF.

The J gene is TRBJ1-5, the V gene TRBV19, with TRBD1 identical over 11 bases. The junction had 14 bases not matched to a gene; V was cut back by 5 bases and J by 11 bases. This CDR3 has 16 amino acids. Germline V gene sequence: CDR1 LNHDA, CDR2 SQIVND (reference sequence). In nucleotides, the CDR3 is TGTGCCAGTAGTGCATCCGGGACAGGGGGTAGGGGGTCCCAGCATTTT. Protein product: CASSASGTGGRGSQHF.

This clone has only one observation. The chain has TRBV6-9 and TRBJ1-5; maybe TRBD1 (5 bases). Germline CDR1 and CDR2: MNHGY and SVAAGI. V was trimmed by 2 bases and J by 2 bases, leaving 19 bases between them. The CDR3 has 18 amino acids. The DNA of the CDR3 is TGTGCCAGCAGTTATCCCTCTAGGTGGAGGGACGGCAATCAGCCCCAGCATTTT. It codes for CASSYPSRWRDGNQPQHF.

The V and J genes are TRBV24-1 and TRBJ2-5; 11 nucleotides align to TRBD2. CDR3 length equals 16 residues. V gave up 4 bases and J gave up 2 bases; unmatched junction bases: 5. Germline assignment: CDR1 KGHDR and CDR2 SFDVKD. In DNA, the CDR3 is TGTGCCACCAGTGACTGGCTAGCGGGGGGTCAAGAGACCCAGTACTTC. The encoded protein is CATSDWLAGGQETQYF.

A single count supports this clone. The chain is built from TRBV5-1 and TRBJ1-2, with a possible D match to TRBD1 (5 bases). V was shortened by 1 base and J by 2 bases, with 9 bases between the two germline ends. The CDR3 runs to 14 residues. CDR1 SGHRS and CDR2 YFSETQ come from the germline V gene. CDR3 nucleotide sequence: TGCGCCAGCAGCTTGAACCCAGGGAACTATGGCTACACCTTC. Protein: CASSLNPGNYGYTF.

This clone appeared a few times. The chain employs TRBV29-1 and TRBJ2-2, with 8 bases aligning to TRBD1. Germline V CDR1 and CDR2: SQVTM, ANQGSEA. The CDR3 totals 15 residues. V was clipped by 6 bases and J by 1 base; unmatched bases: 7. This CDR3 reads CSVWRGTGNTGELFF. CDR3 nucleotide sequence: TGCAGCGTCTGGCGCGGGACAGGGAACACCGGGGAGCTGTTTTTT.

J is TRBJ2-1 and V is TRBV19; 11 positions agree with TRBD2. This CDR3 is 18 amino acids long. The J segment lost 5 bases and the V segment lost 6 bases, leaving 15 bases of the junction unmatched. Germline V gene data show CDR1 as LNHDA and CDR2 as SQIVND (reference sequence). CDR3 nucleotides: TGTGCCAGTAGCGGTAGACTAGCGGGGAGACTGAAAGACAATGAGCAGTTCTTC. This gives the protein CASSGRLAGRLKDNEQFF.

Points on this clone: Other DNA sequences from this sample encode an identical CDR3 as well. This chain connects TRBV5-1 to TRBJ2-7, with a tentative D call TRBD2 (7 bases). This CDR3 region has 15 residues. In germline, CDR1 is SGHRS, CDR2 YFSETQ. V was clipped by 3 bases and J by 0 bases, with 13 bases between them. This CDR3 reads CASSSDRGGSYEQYF. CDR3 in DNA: TGCGCCAGCAGCTCGGATAGGGGGGGCTCCTACGAGCAGTACTTC.

This CDR3 reads CAGGGQGARDTQYF. CDR3 sequence (DNA): TGTGCCGGAGGGGGGCAGGGGGCGAGAGATACGCAGTATTTT. This rearrangement joins TRBV5-4 to TRBJ2-3; TRBD1 aligns across 8 bases. The CDR3 length is 14 residues. V lost 10 bases, J lost 5 bases, and 12 bases stayed unmatched. The germline gives CDR1 SGHNT, CDR2 YYREEE (reference sequence).

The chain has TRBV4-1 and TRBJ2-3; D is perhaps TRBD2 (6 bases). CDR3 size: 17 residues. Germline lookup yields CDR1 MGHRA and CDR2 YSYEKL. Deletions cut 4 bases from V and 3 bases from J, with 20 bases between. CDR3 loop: CASSRLGHAELTDTQYF. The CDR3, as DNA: TGCGCCAGCAGCCGACTAGGACACGCAGAACTAACAGATACGCAGTATTTT.

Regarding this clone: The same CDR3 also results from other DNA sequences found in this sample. CDR3 region: CASSPGTGGYEQYF. For the CDR3, the DNA is TGTGCCAGCAGTCCCGGGACAGGGGGGTACGAGCAGTACTTC. The chain carries TRBV5-4 and TRBJ2-7, with 11 bases that match TRBD1. The trim removed 5 bases at V and 4 bases at J, leaving 5 bases unmatched. Per the germline V gene, CDR1 is SGHNT and CDR2 is YYREEE (reference sequence). The CDR3 totals 14 residues.

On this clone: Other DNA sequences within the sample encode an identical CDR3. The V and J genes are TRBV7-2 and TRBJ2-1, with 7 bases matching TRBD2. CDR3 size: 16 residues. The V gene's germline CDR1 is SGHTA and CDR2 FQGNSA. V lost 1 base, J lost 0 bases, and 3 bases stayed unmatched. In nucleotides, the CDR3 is TGTGCCAGCAGCTTAGGACTAGCAGGCTCCTACAATGAGCAGTTCTTC. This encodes CASSLGLAGSYNEQFF. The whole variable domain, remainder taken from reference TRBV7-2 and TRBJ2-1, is GAGVSQSPSNKVTEKGKDVELRCDPISGHTALYWYRQSLGQGLEFLIYFQGNSAPDKSGLPSDRFSAERTGGSVSTLTIQRTQQEDSAVYLCASSLGLAGSYNEQFFGPGTRLTVL.

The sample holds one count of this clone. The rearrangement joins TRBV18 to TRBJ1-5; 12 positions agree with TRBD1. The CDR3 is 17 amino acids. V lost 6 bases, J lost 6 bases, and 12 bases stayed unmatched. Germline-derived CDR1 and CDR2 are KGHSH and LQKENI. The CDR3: CASSRSGTGGLGQPQHF. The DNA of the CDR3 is TGTGCCAGCTCCCGATCCGGGACAGGGGGCTTAGGTCAGCCCCAGCATTTT.

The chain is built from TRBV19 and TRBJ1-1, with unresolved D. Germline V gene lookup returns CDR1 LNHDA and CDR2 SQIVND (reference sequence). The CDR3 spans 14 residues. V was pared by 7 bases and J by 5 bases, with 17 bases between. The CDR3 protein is CASIKTAVGTEAFF. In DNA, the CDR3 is TGTGCCAGTATCAAAACGGCAGTCGGGACTGAAGCTTTCTTT.

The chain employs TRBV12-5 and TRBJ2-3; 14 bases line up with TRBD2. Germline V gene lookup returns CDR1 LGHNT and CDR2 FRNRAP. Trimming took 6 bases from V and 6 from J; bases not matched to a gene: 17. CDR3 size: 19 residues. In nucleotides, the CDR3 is TGTGCTAGTGGCAGGGGCTGGGGAGGACTAGCGGGGGGTCCCGATACGCAGTATTTT. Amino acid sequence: CASGRGWGGLAGGPDTQYF.